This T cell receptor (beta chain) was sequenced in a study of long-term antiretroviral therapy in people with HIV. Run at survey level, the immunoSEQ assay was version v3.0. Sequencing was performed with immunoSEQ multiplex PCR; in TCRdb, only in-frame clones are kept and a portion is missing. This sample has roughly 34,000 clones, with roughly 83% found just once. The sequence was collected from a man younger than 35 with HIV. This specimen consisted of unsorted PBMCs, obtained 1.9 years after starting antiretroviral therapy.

The CDR3 DNA follows: TGCAGCGTTGAGTCTACCAGGGTGGGCTATGGCTACACCTTC. It is translated as CSVESTRVGYGYTF. The rearrangement uses TRBV29-1 and TRBJ1-2, with a weak D call TRBD1 (5 bases). V was clipped by 3 bases and J by 4 bases, with 15 bases between them. Germline-derived CDR1 and CDR2 are SQVTM and ANQGSEA. The CDR3 consists of 14 residues.